This TCR beta chain was recovered during a study of blood T cell repertoires in COVID-19. Study at large: Sites across the United States, Italy and Spain contributed samples from acute and convalescent COVID-19.

This CDR3 comprises 17 residues. The J segment lost 2 bases and the V segment lost 5 bases, leaving 9 bases of the junction unmatched. Germline CDR1 SGHNT, CDR2 YYREEE (reference sequence). Original processing notes: Using reference gene primer amplification, nucleated cell counts were estimated. Only in-frame clones appear in the TCRdb table, and some are missing; sequencing was by immunoSEQ multiplex PCR. The DNA was the basis for D and trimming; V, J and clone size are from that table. The sample includes 120,000 to 150,000 clones, roughly 80% of them seen just once. The clonotype originates from an elderly woman with acute or convalescent COVID-19. The V and J genes are TRBV5-4 and TRBJ2-5, with 13 bases matching TRBD2. The specimen was peripheral blood. The CDR3 reads CASRTSGGAVGQETQYF. The CDR3 DNA sequence: TGTGCCAGCAGAACTAGCGGGGGGGCAGTGGGACAAGAGACCCAGTACTTC.